This T cell receptor (beta chain) emerged from a study of cytotoxic CD8 clonotypes in ibrutinib-treated CLL. Repertoires were generated with immunoSEQ multiplex PCR, while TCRdb's copy carries only in-frame clones and drops some. The table shows some 150,000 clones, with roughly three quarters occurring only once. Trimming took 2 bases from V and 0 from J, leaving 10 bases between them. This CDR3 comprises 15 residues. Germline lookup yields CDR1 SGHRS and CDR2 YFSETQ. The sequencing here drew on PBMCs, taken after 24 months of ibrutinib treatment. The origin of this receptor is a human donor with chronic lymphocytic leukemia. The V gene is TRBV5-1, the J gene TRBJ2-3; TRBD2 is a possible D gene (5 bases). The CDR3 protein is CASSFGSGSTDTQYF. In DNA form, the CDR3 reads TGCGCCAGCAGCTTTGGGAGCGGCAGCACAGATACGCAGTATTTT.